Included here is one TCR beta chain sequence, with context. The antigen remains unidentified. These data originate in a study of graft-versus-host responses after intestinal transplantation. Clones were read by immunoSEQ multiplex PCR, and TCRdb kept only the in-frame ones, dropping some. The repertoire holds tens of thousands of clones, with 80% to 95% as singletons. The CDR3 has 11 amino acids. V lost 5 bases to trimming and J lost 10 bases, with 9 bases between them. Germline V gene data show CDR1 as MNHEY and CDR2 as SMNVEV (reference sequence). The sample consisted of unstimulated CD8+ T cells sorted from spleen or lymph node cells, taken before transplant. The origin of this receptor is a human donor who was the organ donor for an intestinal transplant. V gene TRBV27 combines with J gene TRBJ2-1; D uncertain. The CDR3 is CASSSSGEQFF. CDR3 in DNA: TGTGCCAGCAGTAGCTCCGGGGAGCAGTTCTTC.